The 21 T cell receptor beta chains listed next were all sequenced from one sample in a study of OX40 agonist ivuxolimab in advanced cancers. Method: immunoSEQ multiplex PCR; TCRdb's copy keeps in-frame clones and lacks some. The table shows roughly 70,000 clones, with around 85% occurring only once. This specimen was CD4+ or CD8+ T cells sorted from blood, taken in a trial of the OX40 agonist ivuxolimab. The receptors were sampled from an adult with an advanced solid tumor such as melanoma, head and neck, liver or kidney cancer.

This chain connects TRBV5-6 to TRBJ2-5; D could derive from TRBD1 or TRBD2 (5 bases each). The CDR3 sequence is 16 residues long. Trimming removed 4 bases from V and 4 bases from J, with 20 bases in between. CDR1 and CDR2 (germline): SGHDT, YYEEEE. The CDR3 region has the DNA TGTGCCAGCAGCCCCGGGCCCCTTGGGGGTGTAGAGACCCAGTACTTC. Translation: CASSPGPLGGVETQYF.

The rearrangement links TRBV19 to TRBJ1-2, with 9 bases that match TRBD1. CDR3 length: 15 residues. V trimming: 5 bases; J trimming: 4 bases; junction bases outside the gene matches: 8. The germline V gene has CDR1 LNHDA and CDR2 SQIVND (reference sequence). This CDR3 is CASSLTGGQSYGYTF. The CDR3 nucleotides read TGTGCCAGTAGTCTTACAGGGGGCCAGTCCTATGGCTACACCTTC.

This chain connects TRBV5-1 to TRBJ1-4; D is unclear. The CDR3 totals 13 residues. In germline, CDR1 is SGHRS, CDR2 YFSETQ. V was shortened by 4 bases and J by 2 bases, with 6 bases between the two germline ends. The CDR3 reads CASSPLTNEKLFF. CDR3 nucleotide sequence: TGCGCCAGCAGCCCACTCACTAATGAAAAACTGTTTTTT. The full variable domain, its missing parts supplied by reference TRBV5-1 and TRBJ1-4, is KAGVTQTPRYLIKTRGQQVTLSCSPISGHRSVSWYQQTPGQGLQFLFEYFSETQRNKGNFPGRFSGRQFSNSRSEMNVSTLELGDSALYLCASSPLTNEKLFFGSGTQLSVL.

J is TRBJ1-2 and V is TRBV30, with a possible D match to TRBD1 (6 bases). Germline values: CDR1 GTSNPN, CDR2 SVGIG (reference sequence). CDR3 length equals 12 residues. Trimming cost V 8 bases and J 3 bases, with 13 bases left between them. The CDR3, as DNA: TGTGCCGCCAGACAGGAGGACTATGGCTACACCTTC. It encodes CAARQEDYGYTF. The full variable domain, in which reference TRBV30 and TRBJ1-2 provide the parts outside the CDR3, is SQTIHQWPATLVQPVGSPLSLECTVEGTSNPNLYWYRQAAGRGLQLLFYSVGIGQISSEVPQNLSASRPQDRQFILSSKKLLLSDSGFYLCAARQEDYGYTFGSGTRLTVV.

This chain links TRBV29-1 with TRBJ2-1; the D gene is possibly TRBD1 (6 bases). This CDR3 spans 14 amino acids. V was pared by 6 bases and J by 6 bases, with 18 bases between. Germline V gene data show CDR1 as SQVTM and CDR2 as ANQGSEA. Here the CDR3 reads CSVSGTGSGNEQFF. The CDR3 DNA reads as TGCAGCGTGTCCGGAACAGGGAGCGGCAATGAGCAGTTCTTC.

This clone showed up just a few times. V and J are TRBV7-2 and TRBJ1-2; TRBD1 agrees at 8 bases. The CDR3 consists of 16 residues. CDR1 is SGHTA, CDR2 FQGNSA, per germline. Trimming cost V 4 bases and J 7 bases; bases outside gene matches: 14. CDR3 region: CASSSDRALASFGYTF. The DNA of the CDR3 is TGTGCCAGCAGCTCGGACAGGGCCCTCGCGTCCTTTGGCTACACCTTC.

V gene TRBV11-2 combines with J gene TRBJ1-3; tentative D call: TRBD1 (6 bases). Deletions cut 3 bases from V and 0 bases from J, with 12 bases between. There are 16 residues in the CDR3. Per the germline V gene, CDR1 is SGHAT and CDR2 is FQNNGV. CDR3 protein: CASSFALTGSGNTIYF. CDR3 nucleotides: TGTGCCAGCAGCTTTGCCCTGACAGGCTCTGGAAACACCATATATTTT.

This clone was seen more than once but under ten times. The V gene is TRBV7-2, the J gene TRBJ2-7; 8 bases are shared with TRBD2. CDR1 is SGHTA and CDR2 is FQGNSA in the germline V gene. CDR3 length equals 14 residues. Trimming cost V 4 bases and J 2 bases; bases outside gene matches: 4. The CDR3 protein is CASSSLAGTYEQYF. CDR3 coding DNA: TGTGCCAGCAGCTCTTTAGCGGGAACCTACGAGCAGTACTTC.

The sample holds a few counts of this clone. The chain is built from TRBV9 and TRBJ1-4; a possible D gene is TRBD1 (5 bases). CDR3 length equals 15 residues. The V end was cut by 3 bases, the J end by 6 bases, with 15 bases between. Germline lookup yields CDR1 SGDLS and CDR2 YYNGEE. The CDR3 is CASSEGWGVDEKLFF. The CDR3 nucleotides are TGTGCCAGCAGCGAGGGGTGGGGAGTAGATGAAAAACTGTTTTTT.

The chain combines TRBV9 with TRBJ1-4; 9 nucleotides line up with TRBD1. Germline lookup yields CDR1 SGDLS and CDR2 YYNGEE. V shed 0 bases, J shed 7 bases, and the junction held 7 bases outside the gene matches. The CDR3 runs to 16 residues. The chain's CDR3 is CASSVGDRVLGEKLFF. CDR3 DNA: TGTGCCAGCAGCGTAGGGGACAGGGTATTGGGTGAAAAACTGTTTTTT.

The genes are TRBV11-1 and TRBJ2-7; 9 nucleotides agree with TRBD1. Trimming at V came to 5 bases and at J to 1 base, leaving 9 bases not matched to a gene. The CDR3 runs to 16 residues. Germline V lookup: CDR1 SGHAT, CDR2 FQDESV (reference sequence). The CDR3 sequence is CASSLTTGGTSYEQYF. The CDR3 nucleotides read TGTGCCAGCAGCCTCACGACAGGGGGGACTTCCTACGAGCAGTACTTC.

The DNA of the CDR3 is TGCGCCAGCAGCCAAGTAAGTCGCGGTGAGCAGTTCTTC. Translation gives CASSQVSRGEQFF. The rearrangement links TRBV4-3 to TRBJ2-1; D not resolved. The V end lost 1 base, the J end lost 9 bases, and 10 bases lay between the germline ends. CDR1 and CDR2 from the germline V gene are LGHNA and YSLEER. This CDR3 is 13 amino acids long.

This clone was counted once. The rearrangement joins TRBV19 to TRBJ2-5; D ambiguous. The length of the CDR3 is 12 residues. Germline CDR1 reads LNHDA; CDR2 reads SQIVND (reference sequence). V dropped 4 bases and J dropped 5 bases, with 8 bases sitting between them. In nucleotides, the CDR3 is TGTGCCAGTAGTAAGGGAAGGGAGACCCAGTACTTC. It is translated as CASSKGRETQYF.

The chain uses TRBV27 and TRBJ1-1, with D unclear. CDR1 and CDR2 from the germline V gene are MNHEY and SMNVEV (reference sequence). There are 12 residues in the CDR3. The V gene lost 5 bases and the J gene lost 11 bases, with 15 bases spanning the gap. For the CDR3, the DNA is TGTGCCAGCAGTAACATGGGGTATCAGGCTTTCTTT. This encodes CASSNMGYQAFF.

The chain recombines TRBV15 with TRBJ2-1; no reliable D call. V was clipped by 1 base and J by 7 bases, with 17 bases between them. The CDR3 spans 16 residues. Germline assignment: CDR1 LNHNV and CDR2 YYDKDF (reference sequence). CDR3 coding DNA: TGTGCCACCAGCAGAGTCGCTGGCGCAGGAGAGAATGAGCAGTTCTTC. The encoded protein is CATSRVAGAGENEQFF.

The rearrangement uses TRBV10-3 and TRBJ2-7; D is possibly TRBD2 (6 bases). Looked up from germline, CDR1 is ENHRY and CDR2 is SYGVKD. The CDR3 covers 14 residues. V dropped 11 bases and J dropped 3 bases, with 20 bases sitting between them. The CDR3 sequence: CACKAGTLSYEQYF. The CDR3 nucleotides are TGTGCCTGTAAGGCGGGGACCCTTAGCTACGAGCAGTACTTC.

This chain uses TRBV5-4 with TRBJ2-5; 7 bases fit TRBD1. CDR3 length: 15 amino acids. The V gene's germline CDR1 is SGHNT and CDR2 YYREEE (reference sequence). V lost 4 bases and J lost 6; bases outside the gene matches: 12. The CDR3 nucleotides are TGTGCCAGCAGCATACCGACAGGGCCGGGGAAGACCCAGTACTTC. Protein sequence: CASSIPTGPGKTQYF.

This chain joins TRBV10-1 and TRBJ1-1; D is ambiguous. V shed 3 bases and J shed 0 bases, with 8 bases lying between them. Per germline, CDR1 WNHNN and CDR2 SYGVQD (reference sequence). The CDR3 length is 14 residues. The CDR3 here is CASSEEPLNTEAFF. CDR3 coding DNA: TGCGCCAGCAGTGAAGAACCCCTGAACACTGAAGCTTTCTTT.

The gene calls are TRBV28 and TRBJ1-5; D not resolved. This CDR3 has 11 amino acids. Germline assignment: CDR1 MDHEN and CDR2 SYDVKM. V gave up 7 bases and J gave up 4 bases, with 5 bases separating them. CDR3 loop: CASMGNQPQHF. CDR3 nucleotides: TGTGCCAGCATGGGAAATCAGCCCCAGCATTTT.

The J gene is TRBJ1-5, the V gene TRBV30; D gene ambiguous. This CDR3 is 13 amino acids long. Per germline, CDR1 GTSNPN and CDR2 SVGIG (reference sequence). The germline V and J ends were trimmed by 5 bases and 0 bases, with 8 bases remaining between them. The CDR3 DNA reads as TGTGCCTGGGGTGAGGATAGCAATCAGCCCCAGCATTTT. This sequence encodes CAWGEDSNQPQHF.

The chain links TRBV18 to TRBJ2-1; possibly TRBD2 for D (6 bases). This CDR3 region has 15 residues. Trimming stripped 7 bases from V and 0 bases from J, with 13 bases between. Germline V lookup: CDR1 KGHSH, CDR2 LQKENI. The CDR3 DNA reads TGTGCCAGCTTAGCGGACGGGAGCTCCTACAATGAGCAGTTCTTC. It is translated as CASLADGSSYNEQFF.